Following are 27 T cell receptor delta chains from one sample sequenced in a study of gamma-delta T cells after stem cell transplantation (dated by TCRdb to 2016 to 2017). Library construction relied on RT-PCR. These reads were obtained on an Illumina MiSeq. Identical DNA sequences were merged into single rows after TCRdb reprocessed the public reads with CATT. The sample has 2,200 or so delta-chain clones on record, approximately 32% of them singletons. About 37% of the sample lies in the top ten. The sequenced sample consisted of gamma-delta T cells. The receptors originated from a human donor. It is not recorded whose cells these are; they may come from a transplant donor.

This clone has a handful of counts. This chain joins TRDV2 and TRDJ1, with 7 bases fitting TRDD3. CDR3 length: 15 amino acids. V shed 2 bases and J 0 bases; nucleotides not matched to a gene: 5. Germline V CDR1 and CDR2: GEAIGNYY, EKD. The CDR3 loop is CACDSLGGYTDKLIF. CDR3 DNA: TGTGCCTGTGACAGCCTGGGGGGCTACACCGATAAACTCATCTTT.

Concerning this clone: Within the sample, other DNA sequences also encode this same CDR3. The DNA of the CDR3 is TGTGCCTGTGACACCGTGGGGGGGAGCTCCTGGGACACCCGACAGATGTTTTTC. Amino acids: CACDTVGGSSWDTRQMFF. The gene calls are TRDV2 and TRDJ3; TRDD3 might be the D (6 bases). The CDR3 is 18 residues long. CDR1 and CDR2 (germline): GEAIGNYY, EKD. Trimming removed 0 bases from V and 0 bases from J, with 11 bases in between.

There are a few counts of this clone. One base separates it from a far larger clone, so it is likely a read error. The sample holds other DNA sequences that translate to the same CDR3. The chain is built from TRDV2 and TRDJ1; D is undetermined. CDR3 size: 15 residues. Germline V gene data show CDR1 as GEAIGNYY and CDR2 as EKD. The CDR3 region has the DNA TGTGCCTGTGACACCGTCGGAGGGAGCACCGATAAGCTCATCTTT. Translating it yields CACDTVGGSTDKLIF.

Remarks on this clone: This likely traces to a read error, being one base from a far larger clone. This same CDR3 is encoded by further DNA sequences in the sample. The V gene is TRDV2, the J gene TRDJ3; 11 nucleotides match TRDD3. Germline lookup yields CDR1 GEAIGNYY and CDR2 EKD. The CDR3 runs to 21 residues. The CDR3 sequence: CACDKLLGDIDTSWDTRQMFF. The CDR3 nucleotides read TGTGCCTGTGACAAACTACTGGGGGATATTGACACCTCCTGGGACACCCGGCAGATGTTTTTC.

This chain links TRDV2 with TRDJ1; the match to TRDD3 covers 8 bases. This CDR3 region has 17 residues. Germline assignment: CDR1 GEAIGNYY and CDR2 EKD. V trimming: 0 bases; J trimming: 0 bases; junction bases outside the gene matches: 8. CDR3 bases: TGTGCCTGTGACACCGTCTTCGGTGGGGGATACACCGATAAACTCATCTTT. Amino acids: CACDTVFGGGYTDKLIF.

The chain combines TRDV2 with TRDJ3, with 13 bases identical to TRDD3. The CDR3 is 20 residues long. The germline CDR1 and CDR2 sequences are GEAIGNYY and EKD. Germline trimming cut 2 bases from V and 0 bases from J; bases unmatched to any gene: 6. CDR3 DNA sequence: TGTGCCTGTGACATCTTACTGGGGGATACGCTCTCCTGGGACACCCGACAGATGTTTTTC. Amino acids: CACDILLGDTLSWDTRQMFF.

Turning to this clone: A far larger clone is one base from this, pointing to a likely read error. V and J are TRDV2 and TRDJ1; 12 nucleotides agree with TRDD3. CDR3 length: 16 amino acids. Germline V gene data show CDR1 as GEAIGNYY and CDR2 as EKD. The CDR3 reads CACDSLGDTNTDKPIF. CDR3 DNA sequence: TGTGCCTGTGACTCACTGGGGGATACCAACACCGATAAACCCATCTTT.

This chain connects TRDV3 to TRDJ3, with 8 bases identical to TRDD3. The CDR3 has 23 amino acids. In germline, CDR1 is TVYSNPD, CDR2 GDNSRS (reference sequence). The V gene end was trimmed by 3 bases and the J gene end by 0 bases; junction bases not matched to a gene: 25. The CDR3 loop is CAFRDNLPYWGGIRSWDTRQMFF. Written as DNA, the CDR3 is TGTGCCTTCAGGGACAACCTGCCTTACTGGGGGGGAATTCGCTCCTGGGACACCCGACAGATGTTTTTC.

This clone was observed a few times. It is likely a read error: a sequence one base away is far more abundant. The rearrangement uses TRDV2 and TRDJ3; 11 bases are a match to TRDD3. CDR1 and CDR2 from the germline V gene are GEAIGNYY and EKD. The ends lost 5 bases at V and 0 bases at J; junction bases unmatched: 11. The CDR3 is 20 amino acids. The CDR3 loop reads CACGPILGDMPSWDTRQMFF. As DNA, the CDR3 is TGTGCCTGTGGCCCCATACTGGGGGATATGCCCTCCTGGGACACCCGACAGATGTTTTTC.

As concerns this clone: TCRdb's protein, taken from a much larger clone, differs from this DNA's translation at residue 7, likely owing to a read error; the protein displayed comes from the DNA. The rearrangement joins TRDV2 to TRDJ1, with TRDD3 as a possible D gene (5 bases). The CDR3 is 15 amino acids. Trimming removed 2 bases from V and 1 base from J, with 13 bases in between. Per the germline V gene, CDR1 is GEAIGNYY and CDR2 is EKD. The CDR3 DNA follows: TGTGCCTGTGACAAACTGGAGGACCGCACCGATAAACTCATCTTT. This gives the protein CACDKLEDRTDKLIF.

This clone came up a few times. A read error likely explains why the TCRdb protein, taken from a much larger clone, differs from this DNA's translation at residue 5; the protein shown is translated from the DNA. The chain's CDR3 is CACDPAAGARKYTDKLIF. CDR3 in DNA: TGTGCCTGTGACCCCGCCGCGGGGGCCCGTAAGTACACCGATAAACTCATCTTT. V gene TRDV2 combines with J gene TRDJ1; a possible D gene is TRDD3 (5 bases). Trimming left V 3 bases short and J 0 bases short, with 22 bases between. The CDR3 loop spans 18 amino acids. CDR1 is GEAIGNYY, CDR2 EKD, per germline.

Details on this clone: In the same sample, other DNA sequences code for this CDR3. The chain is built from TRDV2 and TRDJ1; 9 bases are a match to TRDD3. The length of the CDR3 is 19 residues. Germline V gene sequence: CDR1 GEAIGNYY, CDR2 EKD. V shed 0 bases and J 10 bases; nucleotides not matched to a gene: 23. The CDR3 loop reads CACDTVVISDSGGSGVLIF. The DNA of the CDR3 is TGTGCCTGTGACACCGTGGTGATTTCCGATTCTGGGGGATCGGGGGTACTCATCTTT.

Of note for this clone: A read error likely explains why the TCRdb protein, taken from a much larger clone, differs from this DNA's translation at residue 10; the protein shown is translated from the DNA. This chain links TRDV2 with TRDJ1, with D perhaps TRDD3 (6 bases). Trimming removed 0 bases from V and 0 bases from J, with 16 bases in between. Germline CDR1 GEAIGNYY, CDR2 EKD. The CDR3 is 17 residues long. The CDR3 region has the DNA TGTGCCTGTGACACCGTAGGGGGACCTATGTACACCGATAAACTCATCTTT. Its translation is CACDTVGGPMYTDKLIF.

This clone appeared a few times. It differs at one base from a far larger clone, so likely a read error. The V call is TRDV2, the J call TRDJ1, with 10 bases identical to TRDD3. Germline CDR1 GEAIGNYY, CDR2 EKD. There are 19 residues in the CDR3. The J segment lost 0 bases and the V segment lost 3 bases, leaving 15 bases of the junction unmatched. The CDR3 sequence is CACDAVGGDTYRDTDKLIF. The CDR3 nucleotides are TGTGCCTGTGACGCCGTCGGGGGGGATACGTATCGGGACACCGATAAACTCATCTTT.

About this clone: The translation of this DNA and the TCRdb protein of a much larger clone differ at residue 6, probably owing to a read error; the protein shown here is translated from the DNA. This chain links TRDV2 with TRDJ1; 8 bases align to TRDD3. The CDR3 sequence is 19 residues long. CDR1 and CDR2 (germline): GEAIGNYY, EKD. V shed 1 base, J shed 3 bases, and the junction held 18 bases outside the gene matches. CDR3 residues: CACDTITGDTTLDADKLIF. The CDR3 region has the DNA TGTGCCTGTGACACTATTACTGGGGATACCACCCTCGATGCCGATAAACTCATCTTT.

The CDR3 DNA follows: TGTGCCTGTGACACCGCCTGGCGTACTGGGGGAGCGTACACCGATAAACTCATCTTT. This sequence encodes CACDTAWRTGGAYTDKLIF. The chain links TRDV2 to TRDJ1; TRDD3 aligns across 9 bases. Germline V gene data show CDR1 as GEAIGNYY and CDR2 as EKD. The CDR3 runs to 19 residues. Trimming removed 0 bases from V and 0 bases from J; junction bases left unmatched: 13.

This clone has only a few counts. This sequence joins TRDV2 and TRDJ1; 9 positions agree with TRDD3. CDR3 size: 15 residues. The V and J ends lost 3 bases and 0 bases, in that order; junction bases with no gene match: 4. Germline V gene data show CDR1 as GEAIGNYY and CDR2 as EKD. The CDR3 loop reads CACDLLGEYTDKLIF. The CDR3, as DNA: TGTGCCTGTGACTTACTGGGGGAATACACCGATAAACTCATCTTT.

By sample share, this clone is medium-sized. A far more abundant clone sits one base away, making this likely a read error. This chain links TRDV2 with TRDJ1; 12 nucleotides line up with TRDD3. This CDR3 is built from 16 residues. Germline V gene data show CDR1 as GEAIGNYY and CDR2 as EKD. Unmatched junction bases numbered 6, after V lost 5 bases and J lost 0 bases. In DNA form, the CDR3 reads TGTGCCTGTGGCTCACTGGGGGATACCAACACCGATAAACTCATCTTT. Protein sequence: CACGSLGDTNTDKLIF.

This clone has just one count. The chain is built from TRDV2 and TRDJ1; 10 bases are a match to TRDD3. The CDR3 has 18 residues. The junction had 9 bases not matched to a gene; V was cut back by 0 bases and J by 0 bases. CDR1 and CDR2 from the germline V gene are GEAIGNYY and EKD. This CDR3 is CACDTVEGDTRDTDKLIF. The DNA for the CDR3 is TGTGCCTGTGACACCGTGGAGGGGGATACGCGGGACACCGATAAACTCATCTTT.

This chain uses TRDV2 with TRDJ1; TRDD3 aligns across 10 bases. Per the germline V gene, CDR1 is GEAIGNYY and CDR2 is EKD. The CDR3 extends over 14 amino acids. With V trimmed by 0 bases and J by 5 bases, 2 bases remained unmatched. The CDR3 sequence is CACDTLLGDDKLIF. In DNA form, the CDR3 reads TGTGCCTGTGACACCTTACTGGGGGATGATAAACTCATCTTT.

This clone showed up just a few times. A far larger clone lies a single base away; this is likely a read error. The chain couples TRDV2 to TRDJ1; 7 bases match TRDD3. The germline V gene has CDR1 GEAIGNYY and CDR2 EKD. The CDR3 length is 17 residues. CDR3 sequence reads: CACGTVLLGANTDKLIF. CDR3 nucleotides: TGTGCCTGTGGCACCGTACTTCTGGGGGCTAACACCGATAAACTCATCTTT.

This clone was seen more than once but under ten times. The genes are TRDV2 and TRDJ3; 11 positions match TRDD3. The CDR3 covers 19 residues. CDR1 and CDR2 (germline): GEAIGNYY, EKD. After removal of 3 bases from V and 0 bases from J, the junction contained 6 bases not matched to a gene. The CDR3 protein is CACDSLGDMPSWDTRQMFF. DNA for the CDR3: TGTGCCTGTGACTCACTGGGGGATATGCCCTCCTGGGACACCCGACAGATGTTTTTC.

This clone was seen more than once but under ten times. This DNA's translation differs at residue 13 from TCRdb's protein, which comes from a much larger clone; a read error is likely, and the protein shown is translated from the DNA. This chain links TRDV2 with TRDJ3; 7 bases agree with TRDD3. Germline CDR1 and CDR2: GEAIGNYY and EKD. There are 18 residues in the CDR3. The CDR3 sequence: CACDTVGDSSWDARQMFF. The CDR3 DNA is TGTGCCTGTGACACCGTGGGGGACAGCTCCTGGGACGCCCGACAGATGTTTTTC.

This clone was picked up a small number of times. A read error is likely here: a far larger clone is one base away. This chain links TRDV2 with TRDJ3, with 11 positions matching TRDD3. CDR3 length: 21 residues. CDR1 and CDR2 (germline): GEAIGNYY, EKD. CDR3 loop: CACDKLLGDIDTSWDTRQVFF. CDR3 sequence (DNA): TGTGCCTGTGACAAACTACTGGGGGATATTGACACCTCCTGGGACACCCGACAGGTGTTTTTC.

This clone occurred a few times. The chain is built from TRDV2 and TRDJ3; D gene unclear. The CDR3 covers 18 residues. V dropped 0 bases and J dropped 0 bases, with 11 bases sitting between them. Germline lookup yields CDR1 GEAIGNYY and CDR2 EKD. The CDR3: CACDTVIMSSWDTRQMFF. CDR3 in DNA: TGTGCCTGTGACACCGTAATAATGAGCTCCTGGGACACCCGACAGATGTTTTTC.

The table lists this clone with a few counts. This likely stems from a read error, as it lies one base from a far larger clone. The identical CDR3 is also encoded by other nucleotide sequences in the sample. V and J are TRDV2 and TRDJ1; 9 bases fit TRDD3. With 2 bases clipped from V and 2 bases from J, the junction kept 5 bases outside the gene matches. CDR3 length equals 15 residues. CDR1 is GEAIGNYY and CDR2 is EKD in the germline V gene. CDR3 sequence (DNA): TGTGCCTGTGACAAACTGGGGGAGTATACCGATAAACTCATCTTT. Amino acids: CACDKLGEYTDKLIF.

This clone was detected only a few times. This DNA's translation differs at residue 3 from TCRdb's protein, which comes from a much larger clone; a read error is likely, and the protein shown is translated from the DNA. The gene calls are TRDV2 and TRDJ1, with D perhaps TRDD3 (5 bases). The CDR3 sequence is 18 residues long. Per germline, CDR1 GEAIGNYY and CDR2 EKD. This chain's CDR3 is CARDTAAGARKYTDKLIF. CDR3 sequence (DNA): TGTGCCCGTGACACCGCCGCGGGGGCCCGTAAGTACACCGATAAACTCATCTTT.